These T cell receptor beta chains were read from a single sample in a study of beta chain features in type 1 diabetes. Repertoires were generated with immunoSEQ multiplex PCR, while TCRdb's copy carries only in-frame clones and drops some. This table has roughly 150,000 clones, about 9% appearing once. Sequenced sample: central memory CD4+ T cells from blood. The receptors come from a woman aged 25 to 39 with type 1 diabetes. Each CDR3 is given with its conserved first and last residue. A D gene is named only where the DNA matches it firmly. Size is stated for part of the rows, as once, few or many counts, or as a class when the clone is expanded.

TRBV6-5	-	TRBJ2-7	TRBD2	TGTGCCAGCAGCAGGACTAGCGTTACCTCCTACGAGCAGTACTTC	CASSRTSVTSYEQYF
TRBV25-1	-	TRBJ1-4	TRBD1	TGTGCCAGCAGTGGGACCGGGACAGGGTATGAAAAACTGTTTTTT	CASSGTGTGYEKLFF
TRBV2	few	TRBJ2-5	-	TGTGCCAGCCGGGGACTTAATGGTCAAGAGACCCAGTACTTC	CASRGLNGQETQYF
TRBV19	few	TRBJ2-7	TRBD2	TGTGCCAGTAGTCCAATAGCGGGATCGGCCTACGAGCAGTACTTC	CASSPIAGSAYEQYF
TRBV4-2	many	TRBJ2-1	-	TGTGCCAGCAGCCAAGATTCCACCGGTGAGCAGTTCTTC	CASSQDSTGEQFF
TRBV4-1	-	TRBJ1-2	-	TGCGCCAGCAGCCAAGAAACCAGGATTGGCTACACCTTC	CASSQETRIGYTF
TRBV9	-	TRBJ2-5	-	TGTGCCAGCAGCGTAAGTACAAGGAGCCAAGAGACCCAGTACTTC	CASSVSTRSQETQYF
TRBV5-1	few	TRBJ2-2	-	TGCGCCAGCAGCGGAGGGCACACCGGGGAGCTGTTTTTT	CASSGGHTGELFF
TRBV5-6	-	TRBJ2-7	-	TGTGCCAGCAGCTTGCCGAGCTCCTACGAGCAGTACTTC	CASSLPSSYEQYF
TRBV28	few	TRBJ2-7	-	TGTGCCAGCAAGGGAGGGACAGGCCCCTACGAGCAGTACTTC	CASKGGTGPYEQYF
TRBV27	-	TRBJ2-5	TRBD2	TGTGCCAGCAGTTTGCGCTCTAGCGGGAGTGGTCAAGAGACCCAGTACTTC	CASSLRSSGSGQETQYF
TRBV19	few	TRBJ2-1	TRBD2	TGTGCCAGTAACTCCGGACTAGCGGCTTTCAATGAGCAGTTCTTC	CASNSGLAAFNEQFF
TRBV9	few	TRBJ2-3	-	TGTGCCAGCAGCGGAAGGAGGGGTTCGCCAAGCACAGATACGCAGTATTTT	CASSGRRGSPSTDTQYF
TRBV7-2	-	TRBJ1-5	TRBD1	TGTGCCAGCAGCCTGGCAGGGGGTGATCAGCCCCAGCATTTT	CASSLAGGDQPQHF
TRBV5-4	few	TRBJ2-7	-	TGTGCCAGCAGCGCAACCCGGGGATCCGTCTACTACGAGCAGTACTTC	CASSATRGSVYYEQYF
TRBV19	-	TRBJ1-5	TRBD1	TGTGCCAGTAGAGACAGGGATCGGGGGCAGCCCCAGCATTTT	CASRDRDRGQPQHF
TRBV30	-	TRBJ1-1	-	TGTGCCTGGAGTCGCGCTGCCGAAGCTTTCTTT	CAWSRAAEAFF
TRBV5-1	few	TRBJ1-1	TRBD1	TGCGCCAGCAGCAGGTCTACAGGGGGCACTGAAGCTTTCTTT	CASSRSTGGTEAFF
TRBV6-6	-	TRBJ2-7	-	TGTGCCAGCAGTTACTCGGGGTTACGGGGTTACGAGCAGTACTTC	CASSYSGLRGYEQYF
TRBV18	few	TRBJ2-1	TRBD2	TGTGCCAGCTCACCGGGACTAGCGGGACATGGTAATGAGCAGTTCTTC	CASSPGLAGHGNEQFF
TRBV2	-	TRBJ2-7	TRBD1	TGTGCCAGCAGAGACAGGGAAACATCCTACGAGCAGTACTTC	CASRDRETSYEQYF
TRBV5-6	few	TRBJ2-5	TRBD1	TGTGCCAGCAGCTTGGACGAGACAGGGGAGGTAGAGACCCAGTACTTC	CASSLDETGEVETQYF
TRBV7-2	few	TRBJ2-3	TRBD1	TGTGCCAGCAGCTCCTGGGACAGTTCCACAGATACGCAGTATTTT	CASSSWDSSTDTQYF
TRBV4-2	-	TRBJ2-3	TRBD2	TGTGCCAGCAGCCAAACACTAGCGGATCCGCGGTATTTT	CASSQTLADPRYF
TRBV7-9	few	TRBJ1-2	-	TGTGCCAGCAGCTTAGGGCAGGGGTACGCCGCCTTC	CASSLGQGYAAF
TRBV5-6	-	TRBJ2-7	-	TGTGCCAGCAGCCCAACCGACTGGTCCGGGGAGCAGTACTTC	CASSPTDWSGEQYF
TRBV28	few	TRBJ1-2	TRBD1	TGTGCCAGCAGGAGGACAGGCATCTATGGCTACACCTTC	CASRRTGIYGYTF
TRBV28	few	TRBJ2-4	TRBD1	TGTGCCAGCAGTTGGGCAGGGGGTAACCTACTAGCCAAAAACATTCAGTACTTC	CASSWAGGNLLAKNIQYF
TRBV20-1	few	TRBJ1-2	-	TGCAGTGCTTCCACAGGGTACGGCTACACCTTC	CSASTGYGYTF
TRBV18	few	TRBJ1-4	-	TGTGCCAGCTCACCACAAGTCAGTACGGAGGAAAAACTGTTTTTT	CASSPQVSTEEKLFF
TRBV5-4	few	TRBJ2-7	-	TGTGCCAGCAGCTTGAAAGCTACCTACGAGCAGTACTTC	CASSLKATYEQYF
TRBV28	few	TRBJ2-7	TRBD1	TGTGCCAGCAGAGTCCAGGGGGCAGAGTCCTACGAGCAGTACTTC	CASRVQGAESYEQYF
TRBV4-3	-	TRBJ1-5	-	TGCGCCAGCTCGGTCGGGGGACTCGGCCAGCCCCAGCATTTT	CASSVGGLGQPQHF